The present entry profiles one TCR beta chain with its context. The CDR3 extends over 13 amino acids. Trimming stripped 2 bases from V and 2 bases from J, with 4 bases between. Germline CDR1 reads SGHDN; CDR2 reads FVKESK. This specimen comes from a study of T cell responses to AZD1222 COVID-19 vaccine. The table came from immunoSEQ multiplex PCR; TCRdb's copy has only in-frame clones and leaves some out. The data hold around 160,000 clones, with 85% to 95% observed a single time. This sequence joins TRBV14 and TRBJ1-3; D is unresolved. The starting material was peripheral blood, obtained on day 0 of AZD1222 vaccination. The sequence came from an adult in good health. CDR3 protein: CASSQSTGNTIYF. The CDR3 region has the DNA TGTGCCAGCAGCCAATCTACTGGAAACACCATATATTTT.